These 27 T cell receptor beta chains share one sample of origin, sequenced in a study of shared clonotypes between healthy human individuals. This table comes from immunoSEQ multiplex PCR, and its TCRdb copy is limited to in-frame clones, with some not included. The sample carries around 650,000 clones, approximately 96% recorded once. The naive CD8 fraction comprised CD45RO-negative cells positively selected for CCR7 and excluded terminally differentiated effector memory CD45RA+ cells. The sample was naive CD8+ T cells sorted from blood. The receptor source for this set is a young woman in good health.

CDR3 coding DNA: TGTGCCAGCAGTTTCTACAGCGGGAGGGCCTACGAGCAGTACTTC. Protein sequence: CASSFYSGRAYEQYF. The rearrangement joins TRBV27 to TRBJ2-7, with 10 bases identical to TRBD2. This CDR3 comprises 15 residues. After removal of 3 bases from V and 2 bases from J, the junction contained 4 bases not matched to a gene. Looked up from germline, CDR1 is MNHEY and CDR2 is SMNVEV (reference sequence).

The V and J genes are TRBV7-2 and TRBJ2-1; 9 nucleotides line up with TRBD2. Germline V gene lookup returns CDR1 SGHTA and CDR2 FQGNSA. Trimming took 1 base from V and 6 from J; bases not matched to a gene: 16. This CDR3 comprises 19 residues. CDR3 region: CASSLEGGLLAGSLNEQFF. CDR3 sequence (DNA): TGTGCCAGCAGCTTAGAGGGGGGTCTTCTAGCGGGATCCCTCAATGAGCAGTTCTTC.

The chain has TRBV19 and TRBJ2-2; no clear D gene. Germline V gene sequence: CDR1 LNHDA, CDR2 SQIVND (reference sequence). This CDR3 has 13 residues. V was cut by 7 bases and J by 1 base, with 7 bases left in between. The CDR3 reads CASTDQNTGELFF. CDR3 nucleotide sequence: TGTGCCAGTACCGACCAGAACACCGGGGAGCTGTTTTTT.

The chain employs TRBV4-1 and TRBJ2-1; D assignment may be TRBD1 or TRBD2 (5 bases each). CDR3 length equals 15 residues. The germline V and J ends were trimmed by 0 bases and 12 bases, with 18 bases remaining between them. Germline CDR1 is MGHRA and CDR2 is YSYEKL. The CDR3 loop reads CASSQETPRGPWQFF. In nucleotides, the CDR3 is TGCGCCAGCAGCCAAGAGACCCCAAGGGGACCATGGCAGTTCTTC.

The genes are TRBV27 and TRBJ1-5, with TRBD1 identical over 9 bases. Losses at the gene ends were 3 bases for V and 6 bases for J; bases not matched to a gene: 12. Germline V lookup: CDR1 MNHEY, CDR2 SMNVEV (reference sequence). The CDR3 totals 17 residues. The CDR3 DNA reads TGTGCCAGCAGTTTTAGGGCGGGACAGGGATTGGGTCAGCCCCAGCATTTT. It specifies CASSFRAGQGLGQPQHF.

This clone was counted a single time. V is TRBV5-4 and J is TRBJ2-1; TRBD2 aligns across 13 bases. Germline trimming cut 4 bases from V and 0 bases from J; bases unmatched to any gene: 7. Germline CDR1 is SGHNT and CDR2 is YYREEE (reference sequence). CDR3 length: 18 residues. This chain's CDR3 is CASSPGGTSGVSYNEQFF. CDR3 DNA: TGTGCCAGCAGCCCGGGGGGGACTAGCGGGGTCTCCTACAATGAGCAGTTCTTC.

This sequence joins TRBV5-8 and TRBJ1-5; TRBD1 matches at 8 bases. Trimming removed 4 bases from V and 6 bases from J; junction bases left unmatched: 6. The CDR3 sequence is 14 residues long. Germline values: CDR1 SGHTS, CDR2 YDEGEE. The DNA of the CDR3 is TGTGCCAGCAGCGAAGGACAGGGAATTCAGCCCCAGCATTTT. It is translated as CASSEGQGIQPQHF. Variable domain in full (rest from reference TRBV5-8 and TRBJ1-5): EAGVTQSPTHLIKTRGQQATLRCSPISGHTSVYWYQQALGLGLQFLLWYDEGEERNRGNFPPRFSGRQFPNYSSELNVNALELEDSALYLCASSEGQGIQPQHFGDGTRLSIL.

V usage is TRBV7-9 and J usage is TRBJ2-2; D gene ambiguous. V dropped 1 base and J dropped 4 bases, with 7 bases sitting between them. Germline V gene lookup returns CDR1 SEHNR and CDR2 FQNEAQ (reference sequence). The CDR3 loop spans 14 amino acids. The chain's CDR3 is CASSLVLRTGELFF. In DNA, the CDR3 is TGTGCCAGCAGCTTAGTTTTACGCACCGGGGAGCTGTTTTTT. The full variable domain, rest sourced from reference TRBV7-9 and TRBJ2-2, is DTGVSQNPRHKITKRGQNVTFRCDPISEHNRLYWYRQTLGQGPEFLTYFQNEAQLEKSRLLSDRFSAERPKGSFSTLEIQRTEQGDSAMYLCASSLVLRTGELFFGEGSRLTVL.

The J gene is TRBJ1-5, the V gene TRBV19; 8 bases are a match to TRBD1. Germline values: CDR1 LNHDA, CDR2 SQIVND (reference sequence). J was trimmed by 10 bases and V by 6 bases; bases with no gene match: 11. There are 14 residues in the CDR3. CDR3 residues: CASRQAGGFSPQHF. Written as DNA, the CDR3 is TGTGCCAGTAGGCAAGCAGGGGGCTTCTCTCCCCAGCATTTT.

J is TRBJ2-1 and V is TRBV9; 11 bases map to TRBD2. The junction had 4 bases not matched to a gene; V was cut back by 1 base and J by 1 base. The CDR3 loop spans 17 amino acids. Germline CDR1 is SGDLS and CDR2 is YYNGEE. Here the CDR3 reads CASSVSLAGGSYNEQFF. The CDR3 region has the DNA TGTGCCAGCAGCGTATCCTTAGCGGGAGGGTCCTACAATGAGCAGTTCTTC.

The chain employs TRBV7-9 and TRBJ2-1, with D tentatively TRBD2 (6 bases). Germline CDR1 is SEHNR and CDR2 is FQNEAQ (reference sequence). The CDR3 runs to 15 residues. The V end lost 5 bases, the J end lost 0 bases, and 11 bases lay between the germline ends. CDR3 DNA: TGTGCCAGCAGCCCGGGACTTTTCTCCTACAATGAGCAGTTCTTC. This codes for CASSPGLFSYNEQFF.

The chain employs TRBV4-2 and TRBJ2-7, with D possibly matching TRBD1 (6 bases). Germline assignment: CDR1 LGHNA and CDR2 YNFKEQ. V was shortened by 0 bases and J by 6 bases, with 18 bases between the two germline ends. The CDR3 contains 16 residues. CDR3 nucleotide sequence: TGTGCCAGCAGCCAAGATATGGCAGGGGTTAGTGGCGAGCAGTACTTC. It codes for CASSQDMAGVSGEQYF.

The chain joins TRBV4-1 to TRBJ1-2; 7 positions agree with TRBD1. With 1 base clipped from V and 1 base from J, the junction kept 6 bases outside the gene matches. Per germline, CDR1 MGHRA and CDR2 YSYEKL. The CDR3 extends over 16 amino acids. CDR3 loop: CASSQARDSFNYGYTF. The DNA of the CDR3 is TGCGCCAGCAGCCAAGCCCGGGACAGCTTTAACTATGGCTACACCTTC.

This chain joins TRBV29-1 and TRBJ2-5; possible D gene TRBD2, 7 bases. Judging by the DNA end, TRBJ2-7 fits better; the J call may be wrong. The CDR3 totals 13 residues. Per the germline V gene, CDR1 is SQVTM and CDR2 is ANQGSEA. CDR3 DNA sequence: TGCAGCGTGGAGGGGGGGGAGACCTACGAGCAGTACTTC. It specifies CSVEGGETYEQYF.

CDR3 amino acids: CASTPTGTGGTIVYGYTF. DNA of the CDR3: TGTGCCAGTACTCCAACCGGGACAGGGGGAACCATAGTCTATGGCTACACCTTC. The chain combines TRBV19 with TRBJ1-2, with 11 bases matching TRBD1. Germline V lookup: CDR1 LNHDA, CDR2 SQIVND (reference sequence). With V trimmed by 7 bases and J by 4 bases, 17 bases remained unmatched. The CDR3 has 18 residues.

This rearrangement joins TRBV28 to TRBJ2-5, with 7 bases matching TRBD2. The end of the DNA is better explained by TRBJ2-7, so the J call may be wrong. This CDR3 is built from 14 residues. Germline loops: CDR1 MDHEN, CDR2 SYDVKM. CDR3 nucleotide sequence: TGTGCCAGCAGTTTCATCGGGGGGAGGTACGAGCAGTACTTC. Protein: CASSFIGGRYEQYF.

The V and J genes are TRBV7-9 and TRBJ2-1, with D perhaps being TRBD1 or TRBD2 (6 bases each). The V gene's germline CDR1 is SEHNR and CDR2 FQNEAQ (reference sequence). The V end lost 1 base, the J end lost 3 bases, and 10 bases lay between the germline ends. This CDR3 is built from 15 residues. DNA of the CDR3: TGTGCCAGCAGCTTAGACGGGGGCAGCTACAATGAGCAGTTCTTC. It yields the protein CASSLDGGSYNEQFF.

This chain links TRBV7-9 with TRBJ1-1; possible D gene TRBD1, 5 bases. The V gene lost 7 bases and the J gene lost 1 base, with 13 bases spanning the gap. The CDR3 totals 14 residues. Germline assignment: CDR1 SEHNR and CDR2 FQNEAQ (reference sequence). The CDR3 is CASIMGDENTEAFF. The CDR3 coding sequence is TGTGCCAGCATTATGGGGGACGAGAACACTGAAGCTTTCTTT.

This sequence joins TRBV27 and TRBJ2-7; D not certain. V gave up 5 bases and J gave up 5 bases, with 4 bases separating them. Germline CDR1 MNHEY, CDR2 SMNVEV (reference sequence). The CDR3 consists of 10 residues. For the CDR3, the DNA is TGTGCCAGCAGTATCAACGAGCAGTACTTC. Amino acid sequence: CASSINEQYF.

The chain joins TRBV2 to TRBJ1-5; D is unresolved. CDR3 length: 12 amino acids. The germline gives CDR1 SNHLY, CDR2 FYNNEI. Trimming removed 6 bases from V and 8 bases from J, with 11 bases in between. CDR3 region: CASSTIMEPQHF. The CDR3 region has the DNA TGTGCCAGCAGCACTATAATGGAGCCCCAGCATTTT.

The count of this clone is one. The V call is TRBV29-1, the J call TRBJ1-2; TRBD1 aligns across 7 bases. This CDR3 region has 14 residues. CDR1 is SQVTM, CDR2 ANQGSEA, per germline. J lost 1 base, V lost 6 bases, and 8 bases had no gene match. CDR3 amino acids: CSVPGQAINYGYTF. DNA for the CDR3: TGCAGCGTCCCCGGACAGGCGATTAACTATGGCTACACCTTC.

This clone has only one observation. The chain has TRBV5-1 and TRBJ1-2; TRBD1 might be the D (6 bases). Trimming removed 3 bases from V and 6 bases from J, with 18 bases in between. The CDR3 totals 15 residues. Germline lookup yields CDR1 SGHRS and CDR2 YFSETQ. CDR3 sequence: CASSSDRQAPHGYTF. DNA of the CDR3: TGCGCCAGCAGCTCCGACCGACAGGCCCCACATGGCTACACCTTC.

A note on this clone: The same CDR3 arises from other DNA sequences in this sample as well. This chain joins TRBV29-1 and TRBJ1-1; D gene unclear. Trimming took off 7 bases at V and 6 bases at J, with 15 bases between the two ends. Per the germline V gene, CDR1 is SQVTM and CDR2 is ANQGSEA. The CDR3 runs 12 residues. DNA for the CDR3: TGCAGCGCGCTTTATGACTTAGCTGAAGCTTTCTTT. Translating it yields CSALYDLAEAFF.

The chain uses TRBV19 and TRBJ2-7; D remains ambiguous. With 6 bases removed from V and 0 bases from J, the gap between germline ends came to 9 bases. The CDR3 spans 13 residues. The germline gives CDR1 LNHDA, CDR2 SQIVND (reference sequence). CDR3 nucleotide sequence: TGTGCCAGTAGGGGCACAAGCTCCTACGAGCAGTACTTC. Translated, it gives CASRGTSSYEQYF.

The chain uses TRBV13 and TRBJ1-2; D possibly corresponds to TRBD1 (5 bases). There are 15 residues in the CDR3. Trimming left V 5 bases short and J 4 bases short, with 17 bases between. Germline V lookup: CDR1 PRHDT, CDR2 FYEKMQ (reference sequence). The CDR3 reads CASSESGFLGYGYTF. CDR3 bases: TGTGCCAGCAGCGAATCAGGGTTCCTCGGCTATGGCTACACCTTC. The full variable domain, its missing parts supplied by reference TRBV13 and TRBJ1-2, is AAGVIQSPRHLIKEKRETATLKCYPIPRHDTVYWYQQGPGQDPQFLISFYEKMQSDKGSIPDRFSAQQFSDYHSELNMSSLELGDSALYFCASSESGFLGYGYTFGSGTRLTVV.

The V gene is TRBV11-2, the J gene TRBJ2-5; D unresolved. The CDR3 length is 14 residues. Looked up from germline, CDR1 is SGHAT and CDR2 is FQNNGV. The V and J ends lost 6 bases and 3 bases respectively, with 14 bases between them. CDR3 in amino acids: CASSRFGNEETQYF. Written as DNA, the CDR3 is TGTGCCAGCAGTAGATTTGGGAATGAAGAGACCCAGTACTTC.

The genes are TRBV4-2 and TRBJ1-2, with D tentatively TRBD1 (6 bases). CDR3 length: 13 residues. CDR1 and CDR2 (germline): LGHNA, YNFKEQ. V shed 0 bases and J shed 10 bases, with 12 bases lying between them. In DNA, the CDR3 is TGTGCCAGCAGCCAAGAAGAGGGGGTTGACTACACCTTC. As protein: CASSQEEGVDYTF.